This TCR beta chain emerged from a study of early T cells in non-severe SARS-CoV-2 infection (dated by TCRdb to the early 2020s). A note on the overall study: Because TCR sequencing was done on bulk RNA from unsorted whole blood, the alpha and beta chains could not be paired. Points the paper makes about the study in general: VDJdb matching was skewed toward anti-spike CD8 responses and likely underestimated virus-specific expansions by missing private and CD4 specificities.

The method behind the library was 5' RACE. The listed sequencing device is NextSeq 500. Unique molecular identifiers were attached to individual cDNA molecules in the TCR library protocol so that sequencing error and PCR bias could be corrected. Sequencing covered both TCR alpha and beta chains, and within each sample the abundances of alpha and beta sequences were tightly co-correlated. In the paper's pipeline: Decombinator V4 was used to perform V gene, J gene and CDR3 annotation of TCR sequences. Expanded TCRs were defined as changing significantly between any two time points under a Poisson model with p below 0.0001. TCR abundances were normalised to the total number of TCRs sequenced per sample and expressed as counts per million. MAIT TCRs were defined by TRAV1-2 paired with TRAJ12, TRAJ20 or TRAJ33, and iNKT TCRs by TRAV10 paired with TRAJ18. VDJdb, accessed 1 November 2021, was searched for CMV, EBV and SARS-CoV-2 annotated TCRs, excluding TCRs annotated for multiple antigens. TCRdb trimmed public reads at Q25 via fastp, called clones via MiXCR and kept in-frame beta chains. Each record represents a unique CDR3 protein, reported with the most common genes and DNA among its rows. The V and J calls follow TCRdb's processing rather than the paper's. The sample profile shows more than 65,000 distinct CDR3 sequences; roughly an eighth of them were found once. The leading ten clones occupy roughly 1.4% of the sample.

Notes on this clonotype: The antigen it binds to is not known. Per-nucleotide qualities are absent, and no much larger clonotype sits a single base away.

The study was a case-control design nested within a healthcare worker cohort in London, UK, with weekly nasopharyngeal swab PCR tests and blood sampling. Healthcare workers were recruited during the week of the UK lockdown, between 23 and 31 March 2020, and followed weekly for up to about 15 weeks. The CDR3 runs 13 residues from the cysteine to the phenylalanine. This entry keeps only the CDR3 DNA: 39 bases, framed from base 1. Germline trimming: 8 bases from V, 3 bases from J; junction bases outside gene matches: 5. The germline V gene supplies CDR1 SNHLY and CDR2 FYNNEI. The clonotype was recovered from an adult who was a healthcare worker with PCR-confirmed SARS-CoV-2 infection or an uninfected control (not recorded which). What was sequenced was whole blood. The sequence is built from TRBV2 and TRBJ2-7; 9 bases in the junction line up with TRBD1. The DNA sequence is given as TGTGCCAGCTTCCGGGACAGGGACTACGAGCAGTACTTC. Translation gives CASFRDRDYEQYF.